Sequencing of this T cell receptor beta chain was carried out in a study of cytomegalovirus exposure and HLA in healthy donors. Study observations and caveats: TCR sequences were mostly rare, though some public TCRs occurred in many donors.

Worth noting for this clone: Its target is not known.

The CDR3 is 15 residues long. V gave up 5 bases and J gave up 3 bases; unmatched junction bases: 5. Germline loops: CDR1 MGHDK, CDR2 SYGVNS. Assay: immunoSEQ multiplex PCR; the TCRdb copy retains only in-frame clones and omits some. The table shows roughly 150,000 clones, with over 85% occurring only once. The sample taken for sequencing was PBMCs. The chain links TRBV25-1 to TRBJ1-4; 8 bases are a match to TRBD1. The sequence was collected from a woman aged 18 to 35 in good health and CMV-seropositive. CDR3 in DNA: TGTGCCAGCAGTCGCCGGGACAGGCCTAATGAAAAACTGTTTTTT. Protein: CASSRRDRPNEKLFF.